Listed below are T cell receptor beta chains from one sample, sequenced in a study of blood T cell repertoires in COVID-19. The table came from immunoSEQ multiplex PCR; TCRdb's copy has only in-frame clones and leaves some out. The data contain about 120,000 clones, around 88% of them singletons. The sample was peripheral blood. These TCRs come from a man between 45 and 60 years old with acute or convalescent COVID-19. Both conserved end residues are part of each CDR3. D genes are given only for firm matches. Clone sizes are given selectively: once, few, many, or a class where the clone is expanded.

J: TRBJ2-1; V: TRBV2; D: TRBD2; size: .; DNA: TGTGCCAGCAGTGGGGATCTAGCGGGACGACTCTACAATGAGCAGTTCTTC; CDR3: CASSGDLAGRLYNEQFF
J: TRBJ1-1; V: TRBV6-5; D: .; size: .; DNA: TGTGCCAGCACCGCCCCGGGGGTGAACACTGAAGCTTTCTTT; CDR3: CASTAPGVNTEAFF
J: TRBJ1-5; V: TRBV7-9; D: .; size: .; DNA: TGTGCCAGCAGCTTAGGGACAGCTAAAAATCAGCCCCAGCATTTT; CDR3: CASSLGTAKNQPQHF
J: TRBJ2-5; V: TRBV11-2; D: .; size: few; DNA: TGTGCCAGCAGCTTAGGGGCAGGGAGGAGCCAAGAGACCCAGTACTTC; CDR3: CASSLGAGRSQETQYF
J: TRBJ1-1; V: TRBV13; D: .; size: .; DNA: TGTGCCAGCAGACTACCCCCCCGCACTGAAGCTTTCTTT; CDR3: CASRLPPRTEAFF
J: TRBJ2-7; V: TRBV5-1; D: .; size: .; DNA: TGCGCCAGCAGCTTAGATCGACAAGTCTACGAGCAGTACTTC; CDR3: CASSLDRQVYEQYF
J: TRBJ1-5; V: TRBV6-5; D: TRBD1; size: .; DNA: TGTGCCAGCATCCTCGGACAGGTGTATCAGCCCCAGCATTTT; CDR3: CASILGQVYQPQHF
J: TRBJ1-2; V: TRBV6-5; D: .; size: .; DNA: TGTGCAGCGGGGGACTCCCGGGGCTACACCTTC; CDR3: CAAGDSRGYTF
J: TRBJ2-7; V: TRBV5-1; D: TRBD1; size: .; DNA: TGCGCCAGCAGCTGGGACAGTCGAATCTCCTACGAGCAGTACTTC; CDR3: CASSWDSRISYEQYF
J: TRBJ1-1; V: TRBV28; D: .; size: .; DNA: TGTGCCAGCAGACAAACAGGGAGTTCTGAAGCTTTCTTT; CDR3: CASRQTGSSEAFF
J: TRBJ2-1; V: TRBV7-2; D: .; size: .; DNA: TGTGCCAGCAGCTTTGGACAGACTTACAATGAGCAGTTCTTC; CDR3: CASSFGQTYNEQFF
J: TRBJ2-1; V: TRBV6-5; D: TRBD2; size: .; DNA: TGTGCCAGCAGTCAACCGGGACTAGTAAATGAGCAGTTCTTC; CDR3: CASSQPGLVNEQFF
J: TRBJ1-1; V: TRBV5-1; D: .; size: .; DNA: TGCGCCAGCAGCACCGACAGACCGAACACTGAAGCTTTCTTT; CDR3: CASSTDRPNTEAFF
J: TRBJ1-1; V: TRBV7-9; D: .; size: .; DNA: TGTGCCAGCAGCTTTGAGGCGACTGAAGCTTTCTTT; CDR3: CASSFEATEAFF
J: TRBJ1-4; V: TRBV15; D: TRBD1; size: .; DNA: TGTGCCACCAGCAGAGATTACGGCGGGATGACAGGGGTGGTAGGAGAAAAACTGTTTTTT; CDR3: CATSRDYGGMTGVVGEKLFF
J: TRBJ2-1; V: TRBV7-2; D: .; size: .; DNA: TGTGCCAGCAGCTTAGGTTTAGCTTCAAATGAGCAGTTCTTC; CDR3: CASSLGLASNEQFF
J: TRBJ1-4; V: TRBV5-1; D: .; size: once; DNA: TGCGCCAGCAGCTTGAACGGGATGGAGGAGGAAAAACTGTTTTTT; CDR3: CASSLNGMEEEKLFF
J: TRBJ1-1; V: TRBV27; D: .; size: few; DNA: TGTGCCAGCAGACTTGGACACAACACTGAAGCTTTCTTT; CDR3: CASRLGHNTEAFF
J: TRBJ1-2; V: TRBV29-1; D: TRBD1; size: once; DNA: TGCAGCGTTGTGGGACAGGGGGCTGGATATGGCTACACCTTC; CDR3: CSVVGQGAGYGYTF
J: TRBJ2-7; V: TRBV6-6; D: .; size: few; DNA: TGTGCCAGCACCCCCCCGGGACTCTACGAGCAGTACTTC; CDR3: CASTPPGLYEQYF
J: TRBJ1-1; V: TRBV13; D: TRBD1; size: .; DNA: TGTGCCAGCAGCAAACAGGGGGACACTGAAGCTTTCTTT; CDR3: CASSKQGDTEAFF
J: TRBJ1-2; V: TRBV10-3; D: .; size: .; DNA: TGTGCCATCAGTGGGACACAACCTAACTATGGCTACACCTTC; CDR3: CAISGTQPNYGYTF